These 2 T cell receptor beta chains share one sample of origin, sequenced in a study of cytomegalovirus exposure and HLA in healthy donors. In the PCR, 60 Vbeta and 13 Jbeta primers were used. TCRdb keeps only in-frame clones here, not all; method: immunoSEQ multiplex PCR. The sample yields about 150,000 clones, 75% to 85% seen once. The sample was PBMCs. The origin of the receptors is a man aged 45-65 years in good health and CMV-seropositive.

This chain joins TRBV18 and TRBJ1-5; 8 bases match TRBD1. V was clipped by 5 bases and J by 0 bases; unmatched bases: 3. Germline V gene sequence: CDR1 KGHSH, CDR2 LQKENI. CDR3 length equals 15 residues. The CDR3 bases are TGTGCCAGCTCAGAGGGGACAGGTAGCAATCAGCCCCAGCATTTT. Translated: CASSEGTGSNQPQHF.

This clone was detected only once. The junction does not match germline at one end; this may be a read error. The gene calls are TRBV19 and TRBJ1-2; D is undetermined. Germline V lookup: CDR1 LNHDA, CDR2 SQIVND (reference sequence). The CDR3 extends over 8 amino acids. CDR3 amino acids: CASSISDF. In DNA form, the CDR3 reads TGTGCCAGTAGTATTTCAGACTTC. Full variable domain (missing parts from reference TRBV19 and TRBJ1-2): DGGITQSPKYLFRKEGQNVTLSCEQNLNHDAMYWYRQDPGQGLRLIYYSQIVNDFQKGDIAEGYSVSREKKESFPLTVTSAQKNPTAFYLCASSISDFGSGTRLTVV.